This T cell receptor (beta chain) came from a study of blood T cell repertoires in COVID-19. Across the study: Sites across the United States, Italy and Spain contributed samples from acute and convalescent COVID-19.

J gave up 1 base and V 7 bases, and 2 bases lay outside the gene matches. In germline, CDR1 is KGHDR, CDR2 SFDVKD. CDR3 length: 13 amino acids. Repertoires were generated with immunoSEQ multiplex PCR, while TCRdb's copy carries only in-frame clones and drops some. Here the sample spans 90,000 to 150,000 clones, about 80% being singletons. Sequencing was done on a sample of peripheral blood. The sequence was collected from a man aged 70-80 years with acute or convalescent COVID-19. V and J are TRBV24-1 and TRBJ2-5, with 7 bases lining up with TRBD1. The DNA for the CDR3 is TGTGCCACCAGAAGGGACAGCCAAGAGACCCAGTACTTC. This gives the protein CATRRDSQETQYF.